This TCR beta chain was identified during a study of blood T cells in healthy people across ages. General study points: Researchers deemed the diversity estimates from one million T cells underestimates.

A note on this clonotype: The antigen remains undetermined.

Individuals who donated were healthy Caucasians from Russia aged 6 to 90. PCR was performed a second time for about 7 to 11 cycles using a sample-barcoded 5' primer and a J-beta primer mix. Tagging of each cDNA molecule was performed by a template-switch adaptor with 12 random nucleotides. TCRdb re-derived calls from the 5' RACE reads in MiXCR, one entry per CDR3 protein. Of about 1,500,000 distinct CDR3 sequences in the sample, 35% to 45% were seen once. This sequence was found in a woman aged 18 to 35 in good health. Sequenced sample: blood.

The CDR3 here is CASRPGRRGLYGEQYF. Here the CDR3 DNA reads TGTGCCAGCAGACCGGGACGGCGGGGCCTTTATGGTGAGCAGTACTTC. The genes are TRBV3-1 and TRBJ2-7; D is perhaps TRBD2 (6 bases). The CDR3 totals 16 residues. CDR1 and CDR2 (germline): LGHDT, YNNKEL (reference sequence). V was cut by 6 bases and J by 7 bases, with 25 bases left in between.